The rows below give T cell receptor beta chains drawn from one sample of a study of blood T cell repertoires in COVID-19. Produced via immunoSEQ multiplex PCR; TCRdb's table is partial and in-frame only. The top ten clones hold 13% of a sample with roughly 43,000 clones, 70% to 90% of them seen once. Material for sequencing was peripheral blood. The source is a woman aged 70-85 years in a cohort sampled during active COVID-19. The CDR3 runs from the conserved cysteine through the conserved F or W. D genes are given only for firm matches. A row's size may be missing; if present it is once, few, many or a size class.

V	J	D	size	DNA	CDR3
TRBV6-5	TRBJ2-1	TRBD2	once	TGTGCCAGCGGGTTCGGGGGGGGCTACAATGAGCAGTTCTTC	CASGFGGGYNEQFF
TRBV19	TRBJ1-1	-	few	TGTGCCAGTACCCCCCATAGGGGGGGAAACACTGAAGCTTTCTTT	CASTPHRGGNTEAFF
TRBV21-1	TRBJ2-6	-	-	TGTGCCAGCAAAGGGTTCGGACAGTTAGTCTCTGGGGCCAACGTCCTGACTTTC	CASKGFGQLVSGANVLTF
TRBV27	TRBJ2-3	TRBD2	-	TGTGCCAGCAGTCTAGGGACTAGCGGCACAGATACGCAGTATTTT	CASSLGTSGTDTQYF
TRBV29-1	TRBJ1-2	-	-	TGCAGCGCACTTGGCGGTCTGGTTTCGGGCTATGGCTACACCTTC	CSALGGLVSGYGYTF
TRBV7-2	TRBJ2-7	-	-	TGTGCCAGCAGCCTCAGCGGGCCGGCCTACGAGCAGTACTTC	CASSLSGPAYEQYF
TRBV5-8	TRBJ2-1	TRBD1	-	TGTGCCAGCAGCCTGACAGGGGAACTATACAATGAGCAGTTCTTC	CASSLTGELYNEQFF
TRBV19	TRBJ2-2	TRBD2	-	TGTGCCAGTAGTATGGTAGTGTTAGCGGGGGGAGCCGGGGAGCTGTTTTTT	CASSMVVLAGGAGELFF
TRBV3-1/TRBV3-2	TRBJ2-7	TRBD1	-	TGTGCCAGCAGCCGCAAGACAGGGATGGCCTACGAGCAGTACTTC	CASSRKTGMAYEQYF
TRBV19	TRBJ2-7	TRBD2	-	TGTGCCAGTAGTCCCGGGAGGGCCCAGGTCTACGAGCAGTACTTC	CASSPGRAQVYEQYF
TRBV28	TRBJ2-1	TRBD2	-	TGTGCCAGCAGCTCCGGGGGCACTAGCGGGTTTAATGAGCAGTTCTTC	CASSSGGTSGFNEQFF
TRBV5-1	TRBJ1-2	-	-	TGCGCCAGCAGCCAGGCCAACAGGGAGGGCTACACCTTC	CASSQANREGYTF